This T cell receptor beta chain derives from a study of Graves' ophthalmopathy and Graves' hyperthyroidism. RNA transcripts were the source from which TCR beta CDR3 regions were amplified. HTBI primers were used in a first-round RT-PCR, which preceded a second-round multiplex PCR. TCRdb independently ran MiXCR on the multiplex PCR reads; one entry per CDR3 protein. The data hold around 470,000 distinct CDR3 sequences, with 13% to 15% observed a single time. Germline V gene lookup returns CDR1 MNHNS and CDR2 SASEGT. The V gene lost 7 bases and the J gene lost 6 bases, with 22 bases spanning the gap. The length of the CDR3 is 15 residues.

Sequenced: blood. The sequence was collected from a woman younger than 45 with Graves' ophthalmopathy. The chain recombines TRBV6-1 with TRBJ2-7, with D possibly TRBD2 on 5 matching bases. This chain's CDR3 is CASNAGMGWAGEQYF. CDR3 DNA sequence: TGTGCCAGCAATGCCGGGATGGGCTGGGCCGGCGAGCAGTACTTC.